The 3 T cell receptor beta chains presented below share a single source sample, sequenced in a study of cytomegalovirus exposure and HLA in healthy donors. The PCR used 60 Vbeta and 13 Jbeta primers. The assay was immunoSEQ multiplex PCR, and TCRdb's table has in-frame clones only and misses some. Among 90,000 to 120,000 clones listed, approximately 79% were seen once. Source material: PBMCs. The receptor source for this set is a woman aged 40 to 50 in good health and CMV-seropositive.

The chain joins TRBV7-9 to TRBJ2-3; maybe TRBD2 (6 bases). This CDR3 is built from 16 residues. Germline V gene data show CDR1 as SEHNR and CDR2 as FQNEAQ (reference sequence). Between the trimmed V and J ends, which lost 4 bases and 7 bases, there was a span of 21 bases. DNA for the CDR3: TGTGCCAGCAGCTCGCCGGGACTGTCCAATTTGCATACGCAGTATTTT. Translation gives CASSSPGLSNLHTQYF.

This rearrangement joins TRBV10-2 to TRBJ2-7; 9 bases are shared with TRBD1. Losses at the gene ends were 7 bases for V and 3 bases for J; bases not matched to a gene: 7. Germline CDR1 reads WSHSY; CDR2 reads SAAADI. The length of the CDR3 is 14 residues. Here the CDR3 reads CASTSGQGYYEQYF. DNA for the CDR3: TGCGCCAGCACCTCAGGACAGGGGTACTACGAGCAGTACTTC.

V usage is TRBV6-4 and J usage is TRBJ2-3; 10 positions match TRBD2. The germline V gene has CDR1 MRHNA and CDR2 SNTAGT. V shed 3 bases, J shed 2 bases, and the junction held 8 bases outside the gene matches. The CDR3 sequence is 17 residues long. The CDR3 loop reads CASSEGASGGATDTQYF. CDR3 nucleotide sequence: TGTGCCAGCAGTGAGGGGGCGAGCGGGGGGGCCACAGATACGCAGTATTTT.